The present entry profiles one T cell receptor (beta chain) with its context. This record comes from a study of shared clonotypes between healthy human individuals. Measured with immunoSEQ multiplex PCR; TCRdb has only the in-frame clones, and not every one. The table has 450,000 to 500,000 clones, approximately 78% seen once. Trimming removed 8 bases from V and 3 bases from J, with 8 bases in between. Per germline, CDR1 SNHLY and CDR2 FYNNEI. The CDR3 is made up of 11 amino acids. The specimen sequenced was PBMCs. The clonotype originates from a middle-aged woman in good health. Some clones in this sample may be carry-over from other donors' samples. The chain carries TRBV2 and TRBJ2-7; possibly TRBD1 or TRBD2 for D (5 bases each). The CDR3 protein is CASGGHYEQYF. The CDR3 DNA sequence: TGTGCCAGCGGGGGTCACTACGAGCAGTACTTC.